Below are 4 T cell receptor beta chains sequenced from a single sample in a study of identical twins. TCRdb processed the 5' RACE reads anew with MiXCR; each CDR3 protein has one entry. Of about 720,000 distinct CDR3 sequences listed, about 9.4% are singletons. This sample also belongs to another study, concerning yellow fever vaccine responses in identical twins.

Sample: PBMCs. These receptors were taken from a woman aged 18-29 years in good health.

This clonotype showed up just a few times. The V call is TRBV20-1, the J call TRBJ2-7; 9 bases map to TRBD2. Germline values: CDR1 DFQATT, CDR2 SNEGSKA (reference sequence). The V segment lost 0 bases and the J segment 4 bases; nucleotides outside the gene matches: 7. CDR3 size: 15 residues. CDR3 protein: CSARDVLAGGYEQYF. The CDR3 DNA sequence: TGCAGTGCTAGAGATGTACTCGCGGGGGGGTACGAGCAGTACTTC.

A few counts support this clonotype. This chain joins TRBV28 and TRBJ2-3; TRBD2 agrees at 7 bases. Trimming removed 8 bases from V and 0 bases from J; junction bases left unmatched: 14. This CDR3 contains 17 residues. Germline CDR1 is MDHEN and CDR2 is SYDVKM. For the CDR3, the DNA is TGTGCCAGCCTGCGACGGGGGGTTGGACCTAGCACAGATACGCAGTATTTT. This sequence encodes CASLRRGVGPSTDTQYF.

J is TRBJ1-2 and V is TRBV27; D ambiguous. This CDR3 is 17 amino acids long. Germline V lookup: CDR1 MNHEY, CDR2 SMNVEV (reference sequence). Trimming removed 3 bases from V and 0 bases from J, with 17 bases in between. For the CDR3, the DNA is TGTGCCAGCAGTTTTTTAGGAGCTGATTTAGCTAACTATGGCTACACCTTC. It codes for CASSFLGADLANYGYTF.

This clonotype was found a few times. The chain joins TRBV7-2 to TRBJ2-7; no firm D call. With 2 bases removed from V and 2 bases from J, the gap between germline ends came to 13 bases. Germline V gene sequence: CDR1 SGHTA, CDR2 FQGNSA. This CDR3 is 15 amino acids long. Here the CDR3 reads CASSLTTVQTYEQYF. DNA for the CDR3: TGTGCCAGCAGCTTAACGACGGTACAAACCTACGAGCAGTACTTC.